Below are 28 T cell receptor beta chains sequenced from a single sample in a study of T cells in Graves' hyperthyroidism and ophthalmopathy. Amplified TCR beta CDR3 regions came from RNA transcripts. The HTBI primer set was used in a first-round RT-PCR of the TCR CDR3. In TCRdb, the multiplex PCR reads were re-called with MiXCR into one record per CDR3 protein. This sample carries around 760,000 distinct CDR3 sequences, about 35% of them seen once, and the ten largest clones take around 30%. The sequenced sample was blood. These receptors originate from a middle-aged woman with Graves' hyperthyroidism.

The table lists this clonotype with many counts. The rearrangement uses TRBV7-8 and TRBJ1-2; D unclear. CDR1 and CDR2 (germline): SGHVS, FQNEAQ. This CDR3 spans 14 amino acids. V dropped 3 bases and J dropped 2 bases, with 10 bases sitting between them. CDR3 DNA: TGTGCCAGCAGCTTCGGCAGCCTGAACTATGGCTACACCTTC. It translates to CASSFGSLNYGYTF.

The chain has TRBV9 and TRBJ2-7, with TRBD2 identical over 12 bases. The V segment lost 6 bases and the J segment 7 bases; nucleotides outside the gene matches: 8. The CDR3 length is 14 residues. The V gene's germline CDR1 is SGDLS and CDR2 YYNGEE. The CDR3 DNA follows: TGTGCCAGCACCGCTAGCGGGGGGGCGGCTGAGCAGTACTTC. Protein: CASTASGGAAEQYF. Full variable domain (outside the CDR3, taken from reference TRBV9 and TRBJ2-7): DSGVTQTPKHLITATGQRVTLRCSPRSGDLSVYWYQQSLDQGLQFLIQYYNGEERAKGNILERFSAQQFPDLHSELNLSSLELGDSALYFCASTASGGAAEQYFGPGTRLTVT.

The CDR3 is CASSLGASGGITDTQYF. As DNA, the CDR3 is TGTGCCAGCAGCTTAGGAGCCAGCGGGGGGATCACAGATACGCAGTATTTT. The chain employs TRBV7-3 and TRBJ2-3; 9 bases line up with TRBD2. The CDR3 runs 17 residues. Germline V CDR1 and CDR2: SGHTA, FQGTGA. V lost 2 bases, J lost 2 bases, and 8 bases stayed unmatched.

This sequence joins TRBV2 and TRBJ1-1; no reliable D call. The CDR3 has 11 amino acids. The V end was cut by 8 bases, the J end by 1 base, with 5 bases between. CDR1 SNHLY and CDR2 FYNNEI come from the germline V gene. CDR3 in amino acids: CASYRNTEAFF. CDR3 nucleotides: TGTGCCAGCTACAGGAACACTGAAGCTTTCTTT. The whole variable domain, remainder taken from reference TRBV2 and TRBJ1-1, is EPEVTQTPSHQVTQMGQEVILRCVPISNHLYFYWYRQILGQKVEFLVSFYNNEISEKSEIFDDQFSVERPDGSNFTLKIRSTKLEDSAMYFCASYRNTEAFFGQGTRLTVV.

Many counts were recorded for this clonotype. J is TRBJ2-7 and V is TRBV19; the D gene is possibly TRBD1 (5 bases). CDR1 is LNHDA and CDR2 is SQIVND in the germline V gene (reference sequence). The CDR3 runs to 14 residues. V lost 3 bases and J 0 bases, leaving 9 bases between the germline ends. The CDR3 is CASSIADTSYEQYF. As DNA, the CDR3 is TGTGCCAGTAGTATTGCGGACACCTCCTACGAGCAGTACTTC.

The CDR3 spells CAISEVQAVDEQFF. The CDR3 DNA follows: TGTGCCATCAGTGAGGTTCAGGCAGTCGATGAGCAGTTCTTC. The chain joins TRBV10-3 to TRBJ2-7; D unresolved. The J call is in doubt because the DNA end fits TRBJ2-1 better. Germline values: CDR1 ENHRY, CDR2 SYGVKD. The CDR3 totals 14 residues.

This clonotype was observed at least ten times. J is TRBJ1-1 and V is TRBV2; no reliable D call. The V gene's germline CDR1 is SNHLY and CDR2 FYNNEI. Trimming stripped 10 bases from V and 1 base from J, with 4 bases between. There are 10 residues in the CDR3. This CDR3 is CATSNTEAFF. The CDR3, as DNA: TGTGCCACTTCGAACACTGAAGCTTTCTTT.

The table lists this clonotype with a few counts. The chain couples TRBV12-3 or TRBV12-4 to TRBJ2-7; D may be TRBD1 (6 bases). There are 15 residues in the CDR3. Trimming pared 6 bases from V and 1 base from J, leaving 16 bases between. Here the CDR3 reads CASSPDRSQSYEQYF. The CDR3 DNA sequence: TGTGCCAGCAGCCCTGACAGGTCTCAATCCTACGAGCAGTACTTC.

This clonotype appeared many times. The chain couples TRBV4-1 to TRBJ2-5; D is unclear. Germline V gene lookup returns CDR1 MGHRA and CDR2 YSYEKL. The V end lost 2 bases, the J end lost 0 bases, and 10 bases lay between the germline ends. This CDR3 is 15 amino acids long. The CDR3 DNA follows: TGCGCCAGCAGCCAACCTGGCGCCCACCAAGAGACCCAGTACTTC. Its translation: CASSQPGAHQETQYF.

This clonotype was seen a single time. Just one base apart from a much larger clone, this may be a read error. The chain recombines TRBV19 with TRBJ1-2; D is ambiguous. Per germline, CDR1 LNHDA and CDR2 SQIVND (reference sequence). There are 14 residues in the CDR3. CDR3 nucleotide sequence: TGTGCCTGTAGTATTCAGGCGTTCAACTATGGCTACACCTTC. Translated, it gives CACSIQAFNYGYTF.

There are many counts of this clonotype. CDR3 nucleotide sequence: TGTGCCAGCAGGAAGCAGCTGAACACTGAAGCTTTCTTT. It specifies CASRKQLNTEAFF. This chain connects TRBV2 to TRBJ1-1; D gene unclear. The germline V and J ends were trimmed by 6 bases and 0 bases, with 8 bases remaining between them. CDR3 length: 13 amino acids. CDR1 is SNHLY and CDR2 is FYNNEI in the germline V gene.

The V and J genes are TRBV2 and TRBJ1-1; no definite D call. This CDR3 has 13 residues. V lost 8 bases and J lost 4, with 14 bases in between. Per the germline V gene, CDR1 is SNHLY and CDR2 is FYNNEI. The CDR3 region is CASYARESTEAFF. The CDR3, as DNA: TGTGCCAGCTATGCAAGGGAGTCCACTGAAGCTTTCTTT.

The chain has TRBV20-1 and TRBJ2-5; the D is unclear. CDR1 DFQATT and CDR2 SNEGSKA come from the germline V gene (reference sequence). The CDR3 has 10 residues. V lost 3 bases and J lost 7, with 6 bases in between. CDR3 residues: CSARKWTQYF. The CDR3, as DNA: TGCAGTGCTAGGAAGTGGACCCAGTACTTC.

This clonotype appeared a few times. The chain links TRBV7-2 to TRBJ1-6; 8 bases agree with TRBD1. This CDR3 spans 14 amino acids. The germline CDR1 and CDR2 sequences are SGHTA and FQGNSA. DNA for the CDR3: TGTGCTAGAGCAGGGGGCGGTTTCAATTCACCCCTCCACTTT. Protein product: CARAGGGFNSPLHF.

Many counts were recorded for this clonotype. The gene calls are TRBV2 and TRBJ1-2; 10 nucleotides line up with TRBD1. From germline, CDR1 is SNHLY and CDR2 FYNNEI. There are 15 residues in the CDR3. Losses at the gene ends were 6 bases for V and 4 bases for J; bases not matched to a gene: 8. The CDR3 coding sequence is TGTGCCAGCAGCATAGACCGGACAGGGGGCTATGGCTACACCTTC. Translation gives CASSIDRTGGYGYTF.

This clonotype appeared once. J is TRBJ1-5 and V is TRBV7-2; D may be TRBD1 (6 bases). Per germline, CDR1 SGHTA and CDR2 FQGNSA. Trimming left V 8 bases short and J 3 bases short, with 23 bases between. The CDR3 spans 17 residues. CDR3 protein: CASSPRRGPVDNQPQHF. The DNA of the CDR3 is TGTGCCAGCTCACCACGCCGGGGGCCGGTGGACAATCAGCCCCAGCATTTT.

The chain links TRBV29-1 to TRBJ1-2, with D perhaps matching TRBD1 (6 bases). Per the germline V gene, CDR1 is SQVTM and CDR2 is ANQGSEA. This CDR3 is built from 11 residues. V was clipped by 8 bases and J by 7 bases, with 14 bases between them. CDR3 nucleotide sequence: TGCAGCCCCGGGACATATGCTGGCTACACCTTC. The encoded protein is CSPGTYAGYTF.

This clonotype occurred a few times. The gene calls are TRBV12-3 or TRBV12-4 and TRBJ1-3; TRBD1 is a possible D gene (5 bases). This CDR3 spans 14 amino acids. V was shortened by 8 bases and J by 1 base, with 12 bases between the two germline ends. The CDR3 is CASGGGGSGNTIYF. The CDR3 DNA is TGTGCCAGCGGGGGTGGGGGGTCTGGAAACACCATATATTTT.

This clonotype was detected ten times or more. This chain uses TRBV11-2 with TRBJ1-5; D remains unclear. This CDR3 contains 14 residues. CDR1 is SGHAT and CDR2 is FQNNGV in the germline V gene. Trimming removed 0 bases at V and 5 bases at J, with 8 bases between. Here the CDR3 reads CASSLEPHDQPQHF. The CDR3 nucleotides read TGTGCCAGCAGCTTAGAGCCACATGATCAGCCCCAGCATTTT. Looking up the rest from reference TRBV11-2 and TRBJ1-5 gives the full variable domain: EAGVAQSPRYKIIEKRQSVAFWCNPISGHATLYWYQQILGQGPKLLIQFQNNGVVDDSQLPKDRFSAERLKGVDSTLKIQPAKLEDSAVYLCASSLEPHDQPQHFGDGTRLSIL.

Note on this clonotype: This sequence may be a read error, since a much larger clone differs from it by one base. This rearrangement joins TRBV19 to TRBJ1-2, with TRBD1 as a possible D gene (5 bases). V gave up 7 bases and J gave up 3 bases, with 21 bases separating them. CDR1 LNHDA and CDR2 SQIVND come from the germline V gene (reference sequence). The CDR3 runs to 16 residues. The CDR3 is CASNPSRGRRDYGYTF. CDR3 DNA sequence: TGTGCCAGTAACCCCAGCCGGGGCAGGCGAGACTATGGCTACACCTTC.

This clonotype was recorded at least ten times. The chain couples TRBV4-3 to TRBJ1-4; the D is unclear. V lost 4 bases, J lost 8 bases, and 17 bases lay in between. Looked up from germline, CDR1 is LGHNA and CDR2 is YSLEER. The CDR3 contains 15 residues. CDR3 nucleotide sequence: TGCGCCAGCAGCCCGGAAGGGCGGTTCGGGGAAAAACTGTTTTTT. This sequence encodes CASSPEGRFGEKLFF.

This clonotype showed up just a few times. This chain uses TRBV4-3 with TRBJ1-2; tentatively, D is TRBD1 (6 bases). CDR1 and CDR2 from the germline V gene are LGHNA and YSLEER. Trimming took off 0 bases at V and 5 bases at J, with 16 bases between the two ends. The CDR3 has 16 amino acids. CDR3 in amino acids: CASSQDWTELEYGYTF. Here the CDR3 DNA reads TGCGCCAGCAGCCAAGATTGGACAGAGCTAGAGTATGGCTACACCTTC.

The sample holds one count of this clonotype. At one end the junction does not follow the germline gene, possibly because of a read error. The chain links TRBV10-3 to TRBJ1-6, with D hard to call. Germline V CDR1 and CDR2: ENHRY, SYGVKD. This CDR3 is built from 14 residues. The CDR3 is CAVSRTGDNSPLHF. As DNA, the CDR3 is TGTGCCGTCAGTAGGACGGGAGATAATTCACCCCTCCACTTT.

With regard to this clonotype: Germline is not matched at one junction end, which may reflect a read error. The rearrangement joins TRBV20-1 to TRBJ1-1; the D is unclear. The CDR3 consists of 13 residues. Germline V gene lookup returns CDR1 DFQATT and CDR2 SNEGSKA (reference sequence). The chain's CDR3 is CSGRVTLRSEAFF. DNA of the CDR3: TGCAGTGGTAGAGTAACCCTGAGGAGTGAAGCTTTCTTT.

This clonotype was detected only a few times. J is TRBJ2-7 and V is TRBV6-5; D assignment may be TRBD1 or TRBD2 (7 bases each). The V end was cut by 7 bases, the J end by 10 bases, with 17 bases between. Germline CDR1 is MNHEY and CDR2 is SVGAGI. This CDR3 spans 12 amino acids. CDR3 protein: CASTYREGAQYF. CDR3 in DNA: TGTGCCAGCACCTACAGGGAGGGGGCACAGTACTTC.

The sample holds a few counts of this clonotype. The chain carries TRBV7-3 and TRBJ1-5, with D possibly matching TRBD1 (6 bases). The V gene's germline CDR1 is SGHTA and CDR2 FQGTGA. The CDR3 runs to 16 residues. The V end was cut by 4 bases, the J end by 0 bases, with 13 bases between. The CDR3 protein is CASSSGQPYSNQPQHF. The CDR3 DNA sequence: TGTGCCAGCAGCTCCGGACAGCCGTATAGCAATCAGCCCCAGCATTTT.

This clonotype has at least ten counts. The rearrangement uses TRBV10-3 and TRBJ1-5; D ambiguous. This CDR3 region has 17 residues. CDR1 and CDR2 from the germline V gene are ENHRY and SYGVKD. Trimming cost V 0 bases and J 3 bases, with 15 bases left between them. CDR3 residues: CAISESPAWGNNQPQHF. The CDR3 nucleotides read TGTGCCATCAGTGAGTCCCCGGCATGGGGTAACAATCAGCCCCAGCATTTT.

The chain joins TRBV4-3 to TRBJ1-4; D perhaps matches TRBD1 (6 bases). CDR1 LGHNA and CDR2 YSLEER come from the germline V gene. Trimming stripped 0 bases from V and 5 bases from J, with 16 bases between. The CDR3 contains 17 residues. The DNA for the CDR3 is TGCGCCAGCAGCCAAGATCGATGGGGGCTACCAAATGAAAAACTGTTTTTT. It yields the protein CASSQDRWGLPNEKLFF.